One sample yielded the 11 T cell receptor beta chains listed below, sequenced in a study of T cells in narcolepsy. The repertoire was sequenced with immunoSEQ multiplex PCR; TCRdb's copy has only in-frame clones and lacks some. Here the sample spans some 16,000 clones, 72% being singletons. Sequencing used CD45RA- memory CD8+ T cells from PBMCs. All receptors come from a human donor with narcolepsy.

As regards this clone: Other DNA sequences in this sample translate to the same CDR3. The CDR3 coding sequence is TGTGCCAGCAGCCTTAACCTGGGGGCGAACATTCAGTACTTC. Protein product: CASSLNLGANIQYF. This chain joins TRBV7-9 and TRBJ2-4, with D perhaps TRBD1 (6 bases). Germline loops: CDR1 SEHNR, CDR2 FQNEAQ (reference sequence). Trimming left V 5 bases short and J 7 bases short, with 15 bases between. The CDR3 has 14 amino acids.

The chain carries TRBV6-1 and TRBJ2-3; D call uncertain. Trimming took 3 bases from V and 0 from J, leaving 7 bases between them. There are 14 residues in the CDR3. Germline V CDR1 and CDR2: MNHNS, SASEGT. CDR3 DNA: TGTGCCAGCAGTGAGGACGGGAGCACAGATACGCAGTATTTT. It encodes CASSEDGSTDTQYF.

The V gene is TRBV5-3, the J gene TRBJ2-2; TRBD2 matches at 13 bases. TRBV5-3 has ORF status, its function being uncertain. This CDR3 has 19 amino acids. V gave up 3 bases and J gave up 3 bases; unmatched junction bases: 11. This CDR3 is CARSSGTSGKGSDTGELFF. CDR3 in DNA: TGTGCCAGAAGCTCCGGGACTAGCGGGAAGGGGTCCGACACCGGGGAGCTGTTTTTT.

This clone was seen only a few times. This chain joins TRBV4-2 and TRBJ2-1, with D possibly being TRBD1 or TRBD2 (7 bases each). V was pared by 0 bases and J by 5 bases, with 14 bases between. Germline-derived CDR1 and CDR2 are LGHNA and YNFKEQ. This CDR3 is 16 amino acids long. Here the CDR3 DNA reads TGTGCCAGCAGCCAAGAGAGCGGGACAGTCAACAATGAGCAGTTCTTC. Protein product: CASSQESGTVNNEQFF.

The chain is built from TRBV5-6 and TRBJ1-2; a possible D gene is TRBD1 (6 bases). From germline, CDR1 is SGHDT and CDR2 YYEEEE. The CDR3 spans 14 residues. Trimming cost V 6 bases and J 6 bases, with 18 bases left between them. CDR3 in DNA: TGTGCCAGCACAGCGGAACTGAGGGGGAATGGCTACACCTTC. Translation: CASTAELRGNGYTF.

The CDR3 nucleotides are TGTGCCAGCAGCTTGTTCTACAGTGCAGATACGCAGTATTTT. Its translation is CASSLFYSADTQYF. The chain is built from TRBV5-6 and TRBJ2-3; no definite D call. From germline, CDR1 is SGHDT and CDR2 YYEEEE. This CDR3 is 14 amino acids long. V dropped 1 base and J dropped 4 bases, with 10 bases sitting between them.

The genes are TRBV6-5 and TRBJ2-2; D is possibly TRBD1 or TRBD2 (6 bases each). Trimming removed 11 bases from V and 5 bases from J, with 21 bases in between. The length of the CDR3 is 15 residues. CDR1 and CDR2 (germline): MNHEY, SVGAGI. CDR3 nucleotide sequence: TGTGCCTCGGCACTGGGGGCGGGGAGTACCGGGGAGCTGTTTTTT. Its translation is CASALGAGSTGELFF.

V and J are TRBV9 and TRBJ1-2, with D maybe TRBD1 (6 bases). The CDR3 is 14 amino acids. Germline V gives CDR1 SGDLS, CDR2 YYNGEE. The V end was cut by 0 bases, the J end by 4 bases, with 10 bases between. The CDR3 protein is CASSVGRGGYGYTF. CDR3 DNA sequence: TGTGCCAGCAGCGTAGGCAGGGGAGGCTATGGCTACACCTTC. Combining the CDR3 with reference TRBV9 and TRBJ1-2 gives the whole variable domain DSGVTQTPKHLITATGQRVTLRCSPRSGDLSVYWYQQSLDQGLQFLIQYYNGEERAKGNILERFSAQQFPDLHSELNLSSLELGDSALYFCASSVGRGGYGYTFGSGTRLTVV.

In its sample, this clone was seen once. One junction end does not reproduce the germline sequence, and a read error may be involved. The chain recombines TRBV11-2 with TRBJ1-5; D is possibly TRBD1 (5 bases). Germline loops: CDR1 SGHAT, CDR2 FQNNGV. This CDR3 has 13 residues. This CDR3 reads CASSLGTHGPQHF. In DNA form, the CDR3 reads TGTGCCAGCAGTTTAGGGACCCACGGGCCCCAGCATTTT.

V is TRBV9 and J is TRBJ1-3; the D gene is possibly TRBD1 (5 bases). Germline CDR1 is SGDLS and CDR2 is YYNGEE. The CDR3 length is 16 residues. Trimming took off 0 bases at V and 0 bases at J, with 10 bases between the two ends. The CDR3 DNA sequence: TGTGCCAGCAGCGTAGCGGCGGGGGTCTCTGGAAACACCATATATTTT. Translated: CASSVAAGVSGNTIYF. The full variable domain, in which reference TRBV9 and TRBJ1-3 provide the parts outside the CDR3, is DSGVTQTPKHLITATGQRVTLRCSPRSGDLSVYWYQQSLDQGLQFLIQYYNGEERAKGNILERFSAQQFPDLHSELNLSSLELGDSALYFCASSVAAGVSGNTIYFGEGSWLTVV.

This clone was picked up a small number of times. CDR3 sequence reads: CASSNTDTQYF. CDR3 DNA: TGTGCCAGCAGTAACACAGATACGCAGTATTTT. The rearrangement links TRBV2 to TRBJ2-3; D is unclear. This CDR3 comprises 11 residues. Trimming took off 5 bases at V and 2 bases at J, with 2 bases between the two ends. Germline CDR1 and CDR2: SNHLY and FYNNEI.